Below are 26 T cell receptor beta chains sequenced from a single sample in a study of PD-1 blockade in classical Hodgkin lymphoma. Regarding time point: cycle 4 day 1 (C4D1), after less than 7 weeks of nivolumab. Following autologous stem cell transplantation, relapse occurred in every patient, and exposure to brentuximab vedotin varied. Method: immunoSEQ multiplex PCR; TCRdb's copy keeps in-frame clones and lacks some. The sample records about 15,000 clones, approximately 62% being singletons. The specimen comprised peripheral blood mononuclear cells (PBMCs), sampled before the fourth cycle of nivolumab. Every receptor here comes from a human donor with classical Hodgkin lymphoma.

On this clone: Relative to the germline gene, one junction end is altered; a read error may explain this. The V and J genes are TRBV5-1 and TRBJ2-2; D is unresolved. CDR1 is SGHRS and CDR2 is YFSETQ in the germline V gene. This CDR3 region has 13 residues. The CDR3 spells CVSSLVGNGELFF. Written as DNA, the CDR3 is TGCGTCAGCAGCTTGGTTGGAAACGGGGAGCTGTTTTTT.

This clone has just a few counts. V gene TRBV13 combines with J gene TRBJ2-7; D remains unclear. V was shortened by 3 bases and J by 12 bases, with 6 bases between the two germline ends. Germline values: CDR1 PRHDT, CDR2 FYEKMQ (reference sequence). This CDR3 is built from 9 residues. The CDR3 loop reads CASSFPRYF. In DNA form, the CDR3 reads TGTGCCAGCAGCTTTCCAAGGTACTTC.

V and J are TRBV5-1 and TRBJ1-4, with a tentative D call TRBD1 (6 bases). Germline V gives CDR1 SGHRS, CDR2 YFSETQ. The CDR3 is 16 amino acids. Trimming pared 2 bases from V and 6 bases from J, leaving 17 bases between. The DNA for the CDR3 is TGCGCCAGCAGCTTAAACCCCGGGACAAGTGATGAAAAACTGTTTTTT. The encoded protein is CASSLNPGTSDEKLFF.

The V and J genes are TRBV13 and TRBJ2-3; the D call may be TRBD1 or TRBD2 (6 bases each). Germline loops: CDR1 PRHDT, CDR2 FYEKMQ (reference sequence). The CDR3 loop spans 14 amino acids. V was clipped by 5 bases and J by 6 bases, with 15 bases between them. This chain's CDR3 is CASSPAGEADTQYF. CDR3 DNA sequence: TGTGCCAGCAGCCCGGCAGGGGAGGCCGATACGCAGTATTTT.

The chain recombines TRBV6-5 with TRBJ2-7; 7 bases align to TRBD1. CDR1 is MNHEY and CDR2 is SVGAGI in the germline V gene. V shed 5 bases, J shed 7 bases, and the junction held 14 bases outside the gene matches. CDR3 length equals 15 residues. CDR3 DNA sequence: TGTGCCAGCAGTACAGACAGGGTGTTGGCGTGGGAGCAGTACTTC. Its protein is CASSTDRVLAWEQYF.

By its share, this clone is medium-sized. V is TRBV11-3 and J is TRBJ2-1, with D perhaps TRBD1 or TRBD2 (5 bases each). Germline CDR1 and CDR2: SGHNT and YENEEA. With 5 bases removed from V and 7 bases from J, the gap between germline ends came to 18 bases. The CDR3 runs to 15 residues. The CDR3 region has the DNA TGTGCCAGCAGCCCCGTGAGGGGCGCGAGGAATGAGCAGTTCTTC. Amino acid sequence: CASSPVRGARNEQFF.

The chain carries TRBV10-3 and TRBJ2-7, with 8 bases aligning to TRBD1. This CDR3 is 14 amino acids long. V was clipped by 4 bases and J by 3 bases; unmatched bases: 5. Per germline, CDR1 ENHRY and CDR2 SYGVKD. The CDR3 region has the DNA TGTGCCATCAGTGGGCAAGACAGGGGCTACGAGCAGTACTTC. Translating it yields CAISGQDRGYEQYF.

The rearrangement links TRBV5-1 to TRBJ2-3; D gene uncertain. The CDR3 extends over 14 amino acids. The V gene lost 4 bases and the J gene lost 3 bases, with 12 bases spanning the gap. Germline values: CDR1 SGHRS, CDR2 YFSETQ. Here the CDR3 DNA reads TGCGCCAGCAGCCTGGTGGGGAAGACAGATACGCAGTATTTT. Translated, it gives CASSLVGKTDTQYF.

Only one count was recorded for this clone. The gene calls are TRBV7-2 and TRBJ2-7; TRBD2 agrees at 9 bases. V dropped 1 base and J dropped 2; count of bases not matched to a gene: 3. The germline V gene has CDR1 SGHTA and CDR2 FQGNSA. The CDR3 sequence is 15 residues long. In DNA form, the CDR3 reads TGTGCCAGCAGCTTAGAAGCGGGAGGCGCCTACGAGCAGTACTTC. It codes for CASSLEAGGAYEQYF. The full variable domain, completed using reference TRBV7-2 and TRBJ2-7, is GAGVSQSPSNKVTEKGKDVELRCDPISGHTALYWYRQSLGQGLEFLIYFQGNSAPDKSGLPSDRFSAERTGGSVSTLTIQRTQQEDSAVYLCASSLEAGGAYEQYFGPGTRLTVT.

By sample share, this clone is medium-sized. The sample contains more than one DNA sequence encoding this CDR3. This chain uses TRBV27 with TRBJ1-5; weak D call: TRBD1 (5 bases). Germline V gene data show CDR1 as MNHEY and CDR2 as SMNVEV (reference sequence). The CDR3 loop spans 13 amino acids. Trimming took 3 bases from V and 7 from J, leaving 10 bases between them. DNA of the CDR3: TGTGCCAGCAGTTTCACTAGGGGACAGCCCCAGCATTTT. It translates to CASSFTRGQPQHF.

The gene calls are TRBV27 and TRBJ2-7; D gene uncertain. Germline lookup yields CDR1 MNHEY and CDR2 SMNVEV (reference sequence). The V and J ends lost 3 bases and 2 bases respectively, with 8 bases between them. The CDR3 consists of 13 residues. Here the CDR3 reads CASSFAPTYEQYF. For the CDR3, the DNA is TGTGCCAGCAGTTTTGCACCTACCTACGAGCAGTACTTC.

The CDR3 sequence is CASRVASGHNQPQHF. The CDR3 DNA reads TGTGCCAGCAGGGTCGCCTCGGGGCACAATCAGCCCCAGCATTTT. The rearrangement links TRBV28 to TRBJ1-5, with D possibly TRBD1 on 5 matching bases. The CDR3 has 15 residues. V lost 6 bases and J 3 bases, leaving 15 bases between the germline ends. The germline V gene encodes CDR1 MDHEN and CDR2 SYDVKM.

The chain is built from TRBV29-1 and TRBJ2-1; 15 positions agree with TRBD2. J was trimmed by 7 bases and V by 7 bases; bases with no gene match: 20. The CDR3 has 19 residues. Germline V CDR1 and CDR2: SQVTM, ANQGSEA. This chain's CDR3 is CSADGGGRWTSGRVNEQFF. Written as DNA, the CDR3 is TGCAGCGCCGATGGTGGGGGACGTTGGACTAGCGGGAGGGTAAATGAGCAGTTCTTC.

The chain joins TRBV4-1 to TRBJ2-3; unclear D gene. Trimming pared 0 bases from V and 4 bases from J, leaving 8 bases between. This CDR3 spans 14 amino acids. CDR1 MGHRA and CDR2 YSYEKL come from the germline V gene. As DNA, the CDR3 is TGCGCCAGCAGCCAAGACTCCAGGCCAGATACGCAGTATTTT. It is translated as CASSQDSRPDTQYF.

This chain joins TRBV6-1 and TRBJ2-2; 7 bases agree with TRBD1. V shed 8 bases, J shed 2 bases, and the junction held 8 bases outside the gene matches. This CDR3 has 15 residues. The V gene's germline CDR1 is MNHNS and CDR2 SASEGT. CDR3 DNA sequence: TGTGCCAGCTGGAGGACAGGTTCTAACACCGGGGAGCTGTTTTTT. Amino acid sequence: CASWRTGSNTGELFF.

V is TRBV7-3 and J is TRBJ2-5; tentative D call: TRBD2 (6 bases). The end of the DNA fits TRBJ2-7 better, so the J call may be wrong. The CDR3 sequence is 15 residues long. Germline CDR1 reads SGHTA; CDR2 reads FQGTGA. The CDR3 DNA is TGTGCCAGCAGCCCCGGGGCTAGCGAGTTCTACGAGCAGTACTTC. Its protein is CASSPGASEFYEQYF.

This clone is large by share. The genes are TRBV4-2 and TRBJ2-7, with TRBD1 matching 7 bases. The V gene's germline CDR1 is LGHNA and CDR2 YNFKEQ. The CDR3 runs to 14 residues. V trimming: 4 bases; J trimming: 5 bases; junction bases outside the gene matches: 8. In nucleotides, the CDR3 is TGTGCCAGCAGCCCGGCGCAGGGGGACCACGAGCAGTACTTC. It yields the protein CASSPAQGDHEQYF.

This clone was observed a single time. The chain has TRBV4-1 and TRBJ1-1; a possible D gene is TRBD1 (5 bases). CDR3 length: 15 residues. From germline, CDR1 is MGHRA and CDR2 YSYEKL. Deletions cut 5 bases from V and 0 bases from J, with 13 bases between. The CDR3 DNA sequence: TGCGCCAGCAGCATACGGACAAGGATGAACACTGAAGCTTTCTTT. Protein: CASSIRTRMNTEAFF.

The CDR3: CASSLTGSSYEQYF. In DNA form, the CDR3 reads TGTGCCAGCAGCCTCACAGGGAGCTCCTACGAGCAGTACTTC. The gene calls are TRBV11-3 and TRBJ2-7; D perhaps matches TRBD1 (6 bases). CDR1 and CDR2 (germline): SGHNT, YENEEA. The CDR3 length is 14 residues. V shed 5 bases and J shed 0 bases, with 11 bases lying between them.

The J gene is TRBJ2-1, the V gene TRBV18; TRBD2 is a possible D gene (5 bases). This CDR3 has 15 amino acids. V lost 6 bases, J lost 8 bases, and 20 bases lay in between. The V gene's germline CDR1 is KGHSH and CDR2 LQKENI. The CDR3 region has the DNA TGTGCCAGCTCCCTATCGAGGGTATTATCGCATGAGCAGTTCTTC. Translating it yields CASSLSRVLSHEQFF.

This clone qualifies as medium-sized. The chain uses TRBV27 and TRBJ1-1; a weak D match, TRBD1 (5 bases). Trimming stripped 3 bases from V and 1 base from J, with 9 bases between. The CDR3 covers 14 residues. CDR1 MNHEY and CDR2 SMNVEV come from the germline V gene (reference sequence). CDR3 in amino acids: CASSFWQGNTEAFF. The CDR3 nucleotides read TGTGCCAGCAGTTTTTGGCAGGGGAACACTGAAGCTTTCTTT.

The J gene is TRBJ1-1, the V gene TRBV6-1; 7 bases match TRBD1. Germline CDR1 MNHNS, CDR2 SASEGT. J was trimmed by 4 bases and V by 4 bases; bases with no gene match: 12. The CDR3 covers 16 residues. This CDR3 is CASSVDRRASGTEAFF. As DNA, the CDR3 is TGTGCCAGCAGTGTGGACAGGAGGGCTAGCGGCACTGAAGCTTTCTTT.

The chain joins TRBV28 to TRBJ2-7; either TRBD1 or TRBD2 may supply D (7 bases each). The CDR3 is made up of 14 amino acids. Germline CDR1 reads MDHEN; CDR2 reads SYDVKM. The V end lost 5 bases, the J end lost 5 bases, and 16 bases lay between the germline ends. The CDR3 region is CASSKGRGQNEQYF. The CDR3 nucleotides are TGTGCCAGCAGTAAGGGGAGGGGGCAGAACGAGCAGTACTTC.

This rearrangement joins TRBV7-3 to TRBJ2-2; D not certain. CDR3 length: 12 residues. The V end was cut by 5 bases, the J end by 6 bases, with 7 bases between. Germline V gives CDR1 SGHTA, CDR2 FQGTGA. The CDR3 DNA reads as TGTGCCAGCAGCCCGCAGCCCGGGGAGCTGTTTTTT. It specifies CASSPQPGELFF.

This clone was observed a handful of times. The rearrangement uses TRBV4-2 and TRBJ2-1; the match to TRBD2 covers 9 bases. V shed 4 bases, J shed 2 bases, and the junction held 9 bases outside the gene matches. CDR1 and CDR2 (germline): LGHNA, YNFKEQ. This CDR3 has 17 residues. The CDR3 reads CASSPRSAGGPYNEQFF. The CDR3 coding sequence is TGTGCCAGCAGCCCGAGGAGTGCGGGAGGGCCCTACAATGAGCAGTTCTTC.

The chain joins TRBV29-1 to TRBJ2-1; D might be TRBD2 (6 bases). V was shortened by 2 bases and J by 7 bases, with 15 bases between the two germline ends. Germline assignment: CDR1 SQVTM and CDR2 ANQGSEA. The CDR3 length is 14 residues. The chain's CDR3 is CSVEFGSGSNEQFF. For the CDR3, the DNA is TGCAGCGTTGAATTCGGGAGCGGTTCTAATGAGCAGTTCTTC.